This TCR beta chain was retrieved from a study of OX40 agonist ivuxolimab in advanced cancers. At the level of the study: Hepatocellular carcinoma, melanoma, renal cell or head and neck cancer occurred in dose-escalation patients.

This clone was picked up a small number of times. Assay: immunoSEQ multiplex PCR; the TCRdb copy retains only in-frame clones and omits some. The sample holds 90,000 to 150,000 clones; 80% to 90% are singletons and the top ten take under 0.7%. Germline V gene sequence: CDR1 LNHNV, CDR2 YYDKDF (reference sequence). Trimming left V 5 bases short and J 1 base short, with 8 bases between. CDR3 size: 13 residues. V and J are TRBV15 and TRBJ1-1; D gene ambiguous. This material consisted of CD4+ or CD8+ T cells sorted from blood, taken in a trial of the OX40 agonist ivuxolimab. The sequence came from an adult with an advanced solid tumor such as melanoma, head and neck, liver or kidney cancer. DNA for the CDR3: TGTGCCACCAGCTTCCAAAGGAACACTGAAGCTTTCTTT. It yields the protein CATSFQRNTEAFF.